These T cell receptor beta chains were read from a single sample in a study of early T cells in non-severe SARS-CoV-2 infection. TCRdb fed the 5' RACE reads into MiXCR, producing one record per CDR3 protein. The table has about 40,000 distinct CDR3 sequences, about 4.9% seen once. The sample was whole blood. Receptor source: an adult who was a healthcare worker with PCR-confirmed SARS-CoV-2 infection or an uninfected control (not recorded which). Both conserved end residues are part of each CDR3. A D gene is named only where the DNA matches it firmly. Clone size is given for some rows only: seen once, a few or many times, or a class if the clone is expanded.

j_call: TRBJ2-2; clone_size: few; d_call: .; v_call: TRBV4-3; cdr3_aa: CASSQDRSPRGTGELFF; cdr3_nt: TGCGCCAGCAGCCAAGATCGGAGCCCTAGGGGAACGGGGGAGCTGTTTTTT
j_call: TRBJ2-4; clone_size: .; d_call: TRBD2; v_call: TRBV7-2; cdr3_aa: CASSLGLAGENIQYF; cdr3_nt: TGTGCCAGCAGCTTAGGACTAGCGGGAGAAAACATTCAGTACTTC
j_call: TRBJ2-5; clone_size: .; d_call: .; v_call: TRBV7-6; cdr3_aa: CASSEPGYATQYF; cdr3_nt: TGTGCCAGCAGCGAGCCCGGTTATGCGACCCAGTACTTC
j_call: TRBJ1-5; clone_size: .; d_call: .; v_call: TRBV6-2/TRBV6-3; cdr3_aa: CASSQEDWLVNQPQHF; cdr3_nt: TGTGCCAGCAGTCAGGAGGACTGGCTTGTAAATCAGCCCCAGCATTTT
j_call: TRBJ1-5; clone_size: many; d_call: .; v_call: TRBV24-1; cdr3_aa: CATSDQDRQPQHF; cdr3_nt: TGTGCCACCAGTGACCAGGACCGGCAGCCCCAGCATTTT
j_call: TRBJ1-4; clone_size: .; d_call: TRBD1; v_call: TRBV6-1; cdr3_aa: CASSRQGGDEKLFF; cdr3_nt: TGTGCCAGCAGCCGACAGGGAGGAGATGAAAAACTGTTTTTT
j_call: TRBJ2-1; clone_size: many; d_call: TRBD2; v_call: TRBV11-2; cdr3_aa: CASSRPGTRNEQFF; cdr3_nt: TGTGCCAGCAGCCGTCCCGGGACTAGGAATGAGCAGTTCTTC
j_call: TRBJ1-1; clone_size: few; d_call: .; v_call: TRBV6-5; cdr3_aa: CASSYSDINTEAFF; cdr3_nt: TGTGCCAGCAGTTACTCGGACATAAACACTGAAGCTTTCTTT
j_call: TRBJ1-1; clone_size: few; d_call: TRBD1; v_call: TRBV29-1; cdr3_aa: CSVWDRNTEAFF; cdr3_nt: TGCAGCGTTTGGGACAGGAACACTGAAGCTTTCTTT
j_call: TRBJ2-1; clone_size: .; d_call: .; v_call: TRBV7-9; cdr3_aa: CASSTRTEYNEQFF; cdr3_nt: TGTGCCAGCAGCACCCGGACAGAGTACAATGAGCAGTTCTTC
j_call: TRBJ1-2; clone_size: many; d_call: .; v_call: TRBV12-3/TRBV12-4; cdr3_aa: CASSLMQDYGYTF; cdr3_nt: TGTGCCAGCAGTTTGATGCAGGACTATGGCTACACCTTC
j_call: TRBJ2-3; clone_size: .; d_call: .; v_call: TRBV12-3/TRBV12-4; cdr3_aa: CASSSPERDTDTQYF; cdr3_nt: TGTGCCAGCAGTTCCCCGGAGAGGGACACAGATACGCAGTATTTT
j_call: TRBJ2-1; clone_size: many; d_call: TRBD1; v_call: TRBV29-1; cdr3_aa: CSVCHGPGQRNEQFF; cdr3_nt: TGCAGCGTATGCCACGGCCCGGGACAGCGCAATGAGCAGTTCTTC
j_call: TRBJ2-7; clone_size: many; d_call: TRBD2; v_call: TRBV20-1; cdr3_aa: CSAYSSGRAGEQYF; cdr3_nt: TGCAGTGCTTACTCTAGCGGGAGGGCCGGCGAGCAGTACTTC
j_call: TRBJ1-4; clone_size: many; d_call: .; v_call: TRBV6-5; cdr3_aa: CASSYSISRVGEKLFF; cdr3_nt: TGTGCCAGCAGTTACTCGATAAGTAGGGTTGGGGAAAAACTGTTTTTT
j_call: TRBJ1-1; clone_size: many; d_call: .; v_call: TRBV7-8; cdr3_aa: CASSGGLANTEAFF; cdr3_nt: TGTGCCAGCAGCGGGGGCTTGGCTAACACTGAAGCTTTCTTT
j_call: TRBJ2-5; clone_size: few; d_call: TRBD2; v_call: TRBV20-1; cdr3_aa: CSGRTGGGDQETQYF; cdr3_nt: TGCAGTGGCAGAACCGGCGGGGGGGATCAAGAGACCCAGTACTTC
j_call: TRBJ2-7; clone_size: .; d_call: .; v_call: TRBV12-3/TRBV12-4; cdr3_aa: CASSYHDSSYEQYF; cdr3_nt: TGTGCCAGCAGCTACCACGACAGCTCCTACGAGCAGTACTTC
j_call: TRBJ1-2; clone_size: many; d_call: .; v_call: TRBV7-9; cdr3_aa: CASEGQTNYGYTF; cdr3_nt: TGTGCCAGCGAGGGACAAACCAACTATGGCTACACCTTC
j_call: TRBJ1-1; clone_size: many; d_call: .; v_call: TRBV29-1; cdr3_aa: CSVDEWTEAFF; cdr3_nt: TGCAGCGTTGATGAATGGACTGAAGCTTTCTTT
j_call: TRBJ2-3; clone_size: .; d_call: .; v_call: TRBV11-3; cdr3_aa: CASSSRQAPDTQYF; cdr3_nt: TGTGCCAGCAGCTCTAGACAGGCTCCAGATACGCAGTATTTT
j_call: TRBJ2-5; clone_size: many; d_call: .; v_call: TRBV7-6; cdr3_aa: CASSLLGGGASETQYF; cdr3_nt: TGTGCCAGCAGCTTATTGGGAGGGGGGGCCTCTGAGACCCAGTACTTC